The T cell receptor beta chain under discussion was sequenced for a study of T cell responses to AZD1222 COVID-19 vaccine listed by TCRdb under 2021. Regarding the study in general: AZD1222 recipients whose second dose came at about 4 weeks and those whose second dose came at about 12 weeks were combined into one group, since spike-specific TCR depth and breadth did not differ between the two schedules. TCR sequencing was performed for about 240 trial participants, of whom about 200 were given two doses of AZD1222 and around 26 were given two doses of MenACWY control vaccine. Trial participants were enrolled by age into 18-55, 56-69 and 70-plus year subgroups, with approximately 150, 30 and 60 TCR-sequenced participants respectively. Study-wide findings and limitations: In the small 56-69-year group, the increase in depth fell short of significance, most likely because of low power. A significant rise in spike-specific TCR breadth and depth was observed after two AZD1222 doses relative to day 0 and relative to MenACWY recipients. No day 14 peak-response samples were available, so repertoires were characterized only after the peak T cell response. Reportedly, close to half of the unique spike-specific TCRs recognized epitopes lying outside the regions that are mutated in the B.1.351 and B.1.1.7 variants. Conclusions about previously exposed vaccinees were limited because only six AZD1222 recipients were SARS-CoV-2 seropositive at baseline. CD4 TCRs associated with the vaccine covered the entire spike protein, and the dominant responses were in regions 160-218 and 743-854. Most participants were white British and females outnumbered males, and the authors suggested that clonal diversity may have been underestimated.

The V end loses 0 bases and the J end loses 2 bases, and a stretch of 14 bases separates them. The CDR3 goes from the cysteine to the phenylalanine over 16 residues. This entry keeps only the CDR3 DNA: 48 bases, framed from base 1. CDR1 SGDLS and CDR2 YYNGEE are derived from the germline V gene. The time point label, read with the paper, signifies: baseline before first vaccination. Vaccinee samples were obtained from the UK trials COV001 and COV002, which included a single-blind randomized controlled phase 2/3 trial of AZD1222 (ChAdOx1 nCoV-19) in healthy adults. Trial participant PBMC samples were collected at day 0 and day 28 after the second dose for TCRbeta chain sequencing. A note on this clone: Its binding antigen is unknown. No base quality values were provided; no much bigger clone lies one nucleotide off.

The CDR3 regions of human TCRbeta chains were analyzed by immunosequencing. The study's processing was this. TCRs in the repertoires were compared against a reference library of SARS-CoV-2-specific TCRs that had been generated with the MIRA antigen-specificity platform. Breadth was defined as the fraction of unique TCRs that were SARS-CoV-2-associated, and depth was defined as the fraction of total T cells that were SARS-CoV-2-associated. Using the MIRA data, each spike-specific TCR was assigned both to the spike region to which the TCR was reactive and to a CD4 or CD8 class. Log10-transformed breadth and depth values were compared by one-way ANOVA with Sidak's multiple comparisons tests. Held by TCRdb, this immuneACCESS table contains in-frame sequences only and omits some clones. Under half of the omission traces to an unresolved V gene where checked; the cause of the rest is unknown. V and J calls and clone size are given by that table; D and trimming were obtained from the DNA. Here the sample has fewer than 150,000 clones; about nine tenths occur a single time. Roughly 3.6% of the sample rests with the top ten.

This chain is built from TRBV9 and TRBJ2-5; the D gene is not confidently resolved. This clonotype was obtained from an adult in good health. The sequenced sample was peripheral blood, obtained on day 0 of AZD1222 vaccination. The nucleotide sequence reads as follows: TGTGCCAGCAGCGTAGATCCCCTAGGGATACAAGAGACCCAGTACTTC. Its protein is CASSVDPLGIQETQYF.